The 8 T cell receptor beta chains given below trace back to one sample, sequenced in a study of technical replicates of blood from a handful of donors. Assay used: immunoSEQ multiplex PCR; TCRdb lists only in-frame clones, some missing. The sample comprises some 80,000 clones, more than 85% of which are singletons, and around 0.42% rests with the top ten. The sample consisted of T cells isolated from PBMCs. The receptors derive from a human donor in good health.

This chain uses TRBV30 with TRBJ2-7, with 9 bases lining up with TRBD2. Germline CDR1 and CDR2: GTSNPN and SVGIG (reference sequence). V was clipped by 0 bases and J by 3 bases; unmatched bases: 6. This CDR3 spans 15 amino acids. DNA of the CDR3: TGTGCCTGGAGTGTCAGGGGTAGCGGGAGCTACGAGCAGTACTTC. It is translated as CAWSVRGSGSYEQYF.

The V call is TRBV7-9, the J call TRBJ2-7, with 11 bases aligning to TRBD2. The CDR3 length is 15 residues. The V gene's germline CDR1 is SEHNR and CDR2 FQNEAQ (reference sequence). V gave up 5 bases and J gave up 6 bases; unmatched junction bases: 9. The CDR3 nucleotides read TGTGCCAGCAGCGATAGACTAGCGGGAATCGGCGAGCAGTACTTC. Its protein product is CASSDRLAGIGEQYF.

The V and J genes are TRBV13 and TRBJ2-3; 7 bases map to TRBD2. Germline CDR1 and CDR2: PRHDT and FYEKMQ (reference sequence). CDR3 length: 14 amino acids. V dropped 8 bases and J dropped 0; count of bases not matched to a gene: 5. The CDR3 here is CASGRGGSTDTQYF. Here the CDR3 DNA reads TGTGCCAGCGGTCGCGGGGGTAGCACAGATACGCAGTATTTT.

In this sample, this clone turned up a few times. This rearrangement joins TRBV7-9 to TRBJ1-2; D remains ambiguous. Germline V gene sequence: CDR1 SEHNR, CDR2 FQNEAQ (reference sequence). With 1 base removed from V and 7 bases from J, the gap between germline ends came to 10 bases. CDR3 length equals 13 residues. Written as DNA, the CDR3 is TGTGCCAGCAGCTTAGGGCGGGTTTCTGGCTACACCTTC. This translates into CASSLGRVSGYTF.

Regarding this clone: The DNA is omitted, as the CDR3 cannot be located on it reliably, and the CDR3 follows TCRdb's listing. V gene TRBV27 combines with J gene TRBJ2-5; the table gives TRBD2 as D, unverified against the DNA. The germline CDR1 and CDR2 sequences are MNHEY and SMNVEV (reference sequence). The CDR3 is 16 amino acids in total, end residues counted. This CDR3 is CASSLQAGDILETQYF.

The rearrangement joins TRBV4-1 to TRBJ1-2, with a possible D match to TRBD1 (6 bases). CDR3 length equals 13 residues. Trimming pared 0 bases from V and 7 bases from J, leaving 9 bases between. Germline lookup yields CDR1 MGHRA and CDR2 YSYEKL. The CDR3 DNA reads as TGCGCCAGCAGCCAAGAGAGGGGGTCTGGCTACACCTTC. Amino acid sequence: CASSQERGSGYTF.

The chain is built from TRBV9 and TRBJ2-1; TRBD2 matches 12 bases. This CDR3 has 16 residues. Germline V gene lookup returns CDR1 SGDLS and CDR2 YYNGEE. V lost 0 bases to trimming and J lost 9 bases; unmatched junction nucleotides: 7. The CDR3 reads CASSVGVLAGGGEQFF. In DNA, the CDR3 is TGTGCCAGCAGCGTAGGGGTACTAGCGGGAGGCGGTGAGCAGTTCTTC.

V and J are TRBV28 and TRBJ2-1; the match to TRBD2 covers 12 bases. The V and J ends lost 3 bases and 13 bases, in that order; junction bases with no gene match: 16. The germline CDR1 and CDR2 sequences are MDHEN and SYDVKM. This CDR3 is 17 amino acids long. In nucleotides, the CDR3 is TGTGCCAGCAGTTTGGGTACTAGCGGGAGGCTTGTGGATTTTCAGTTCTTC. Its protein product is CASSLGTSGRLVDFQFF. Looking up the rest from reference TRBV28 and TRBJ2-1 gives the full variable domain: DVKVTQSSRYLVKRTGEKVFLECVQDMDHENMFWYRQDPGLGLRLIYFSYDVKMKEKGDIPEGYSVSREKKERFSLILESASTNQTSMYLCASSLGTSGRLVDFQFFGPGTRLTVL.